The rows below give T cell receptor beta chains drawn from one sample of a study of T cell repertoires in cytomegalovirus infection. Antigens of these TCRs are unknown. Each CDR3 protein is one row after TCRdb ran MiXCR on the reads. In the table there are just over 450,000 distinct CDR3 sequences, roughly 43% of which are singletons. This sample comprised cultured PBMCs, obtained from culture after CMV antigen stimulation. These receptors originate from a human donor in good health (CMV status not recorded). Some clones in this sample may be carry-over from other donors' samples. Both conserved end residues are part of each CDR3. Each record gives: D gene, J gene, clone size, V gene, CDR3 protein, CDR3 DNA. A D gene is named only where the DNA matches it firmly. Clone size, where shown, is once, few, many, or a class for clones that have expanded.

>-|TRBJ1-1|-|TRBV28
CASNHRGTMNTEAFF
TGTGCCAGCAATCACCGGGGGACTATGAACACTGAAGCTTTCTTT
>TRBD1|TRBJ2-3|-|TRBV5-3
CASSSPRTGANTQYF
TGTGCCAGCAGCTCACCCCGGACAGGGGCGAATACGCAGTATTTT
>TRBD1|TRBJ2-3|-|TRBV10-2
CASRGQSTDTQYF
TGCGCCAGCAGGGGACAGTCCACAGATACGCAGTATTTT
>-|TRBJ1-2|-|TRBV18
CASSPLGPETNGFTF
TGTGCCAGCTCACCCTTAGGTCCAGAGACGAATGGCTTCACCTTC
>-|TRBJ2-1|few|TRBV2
CASSASGGEQFF
TGTGCCAGCAGTGCGAGTGGCGGGGAGCAGTTCTTC
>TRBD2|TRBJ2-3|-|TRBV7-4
CASSSLPSGNNTDTQYF
TGTGCCAGCAGCTCCCTTCCTAGCGGGAATAACACAGATACGCAGTATTTT
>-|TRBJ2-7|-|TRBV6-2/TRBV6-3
CASSQREGTSYEQYF
TGTGCCAGCAGCCAAAGGGAGGGGACATCTTACGAGCAGTACTTC
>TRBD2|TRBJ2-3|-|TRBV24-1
CATSDLASGGTDTQYF
TGTGCCACCAGTGATTTGGCTAGCGGGGGAACAGATACGCAGTATTTT
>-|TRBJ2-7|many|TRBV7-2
CASSHDSRVYEQYF
TGTGCCAGCAGCCACGACAGTCGGGTCTACGAGCAGTACTTC
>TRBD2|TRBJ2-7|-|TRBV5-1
CASSLTRDSTSGRTYEQYF
TGCGCCAGCAGCTTGACTCGGGACAGCACTAGCGGGAGGACCTACGAGCAGTACTTC
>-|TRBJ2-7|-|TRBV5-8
CASSTRSSHEQYF
TGTGCCAGCAGCACCCGAAGTAGCCACGAGCAGTACTTC
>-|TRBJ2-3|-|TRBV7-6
CASSPGARAKGVDTQYF
TGTGCCAGCAGCCCGGGGGCTAGGGCTAAGGGGGTAGATACGCAGTATTTT
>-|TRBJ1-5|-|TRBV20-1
CSARQGGQRNQPQHF
TGCAGTGCTAGACAGGGAGGGCAGCGGAATCAGCCCCAGCATTTT
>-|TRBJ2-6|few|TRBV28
CASSHTGSGANVLTF
TGTGCCAGCAGTCACACAGGGTCAGGGGCCAACGTCCTGACTTTC
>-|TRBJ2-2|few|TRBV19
CASRAQPLDTGELFF
TGTGCCAGTAGAGCACAGCCCCTGGACACCGGGGAGCTGTTTTTT
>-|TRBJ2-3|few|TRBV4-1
CASSRDPAADTQYF
TGCGCCAGCAGCCGGGACCCGGCGGCAGATACGCAGTATTTT
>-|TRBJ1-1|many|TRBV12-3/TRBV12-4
CASSPGPPNTEAFF
TGTGCCAGCAGTCCTGGACCTCCGAACACTGAAGCTTTCTTT
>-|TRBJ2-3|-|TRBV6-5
CASSWLRGLGDTQYF
TGTGCCAGCAGTTGGCTTCGGGGGTTGGGGGATACGCAGTATTTT
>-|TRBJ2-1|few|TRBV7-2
CASSRRTRASHEQFF
TGTGCCAGCAGCAGACGGACGAGGGCTAGTCATGAGCAGTTCTTC
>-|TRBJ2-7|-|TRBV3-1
CASSPRGKSSYEQYF
TGTGCCAGCTCCCCCAGGGGCAAGAGCTCCTACGAGCAGTACTTC
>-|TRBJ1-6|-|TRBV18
CASSPQVLSSYNSPLHF
TGTGCCAGCTCACCTCAGGTTTTGAGCTCCTATAATTCACCCCTCCACTTT
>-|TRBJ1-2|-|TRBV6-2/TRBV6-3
CASSFSSFGQGSSGYTF
TGTGCCAGCAGTTTTTCATCTTTCGGGCAGGGGTCGTCCGGCTACACCTTC
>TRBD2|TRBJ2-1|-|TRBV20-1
CSATIAGRQFF
TGCAGTGCTACAATAGCGGGAAGGCAGTTCTTC
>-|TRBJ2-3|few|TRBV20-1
CSARLKTSTDTQYF
TGCAGTGCTAGGCTGAAAACTAGCACAGATACGCAGTATTTT
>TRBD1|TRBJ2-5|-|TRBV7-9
CASSFSGQGLETQYF
TGTGCCAGCAGCTTTTCCGGACAGGGGCTGGAGACCCAGTACTTC
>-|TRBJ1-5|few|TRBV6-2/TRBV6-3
CASTPTWGQPQHF
TGTGCCAGCACCCCAACGTGGGGTCAGCCCCAGCATTTT
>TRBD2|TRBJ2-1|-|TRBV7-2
CASSLGFGLAVENEQFF
TGTGCCAGCAGCTTAGGGTTTGGACTAGCGGTAGAGAATGAGCAGTTCTTC
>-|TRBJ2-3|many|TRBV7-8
CASSLGFLTDTQYF
TGTGCCAGCAGCTTAGGCTTCCTCACAGATACGCAGTATTTT
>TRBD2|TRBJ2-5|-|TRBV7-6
CASSWSGSKETQYF
TGTGCCAGCAGTTGGAGCGGGAGTAAAGAGACCCAGTACTTC
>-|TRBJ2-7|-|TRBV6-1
CASSGTGQGLLSEQYF
TGTGCCAGCAGTGGGACCGGACAGGGACTACTATCCGAGCAGTACTTC
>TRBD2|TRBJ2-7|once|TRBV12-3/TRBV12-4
CASLGGGAGIGEQYF
TGTGCCAGCCTGGGCGGGGGGGCCGGGATCGGCGAGCAGTACTTC
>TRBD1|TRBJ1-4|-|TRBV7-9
CASSLDGDRDEKLFF
TGTGCCAGCAGCTTAGACGGGGACAGGGATGAAAAACTGTTTTTT
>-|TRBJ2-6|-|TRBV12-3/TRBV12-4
CASRNRVYSGANVLTF
TGTGCCAGCAGAAACCGGGTCTACTCTGGGGCCAACGTCCTGACTTTC
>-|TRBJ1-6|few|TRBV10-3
CAISDRNNSPLHF
TGTGCCATCAGTGACAGGAATAATTCACCCCTCCACTTT
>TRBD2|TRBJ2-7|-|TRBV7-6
CASMLYPTGRVEQYF
TGTGCCAGCATGCTTTACCCAACTGGGAGGGTCGAGCAGTACTTC
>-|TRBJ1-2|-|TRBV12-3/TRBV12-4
CASSPGTRTKGGYTF
TGTGCCAGCAGCCCCGGGACACGAACAAAAGGAGGCTACACCTTC
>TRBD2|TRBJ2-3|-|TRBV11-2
CASSLVSSGGTDTQYF
TGTGCCAGCAGCTTAGTTTCTAGCGGGGGCACAGATACGCAGTATTTT
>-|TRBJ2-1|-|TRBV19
CASSKTGSSGGLNEQFF
TGTGCCAGTAGCAAGACAGGGTCGAGTGGGGGGCTGAATGAGCAGTTCTTC
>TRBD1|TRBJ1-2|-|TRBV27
CASSLQGRTNYGYTF
TGTGCCAGCAGTCTACAGGGGCGGACTAACTATGGCTACACCTTC
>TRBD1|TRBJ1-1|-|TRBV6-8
CASSRQGAGNTEAFF
TGTGCCAGCTCCCGACAGGGGGCGGGGAACACTGAAGCTTTCTTT
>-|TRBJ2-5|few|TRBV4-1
CASSQGSIWVGTQYF
TGCGCCAGCAGCCAAGGGTCGATTTGGGTAGGGACCCAGTACTTC
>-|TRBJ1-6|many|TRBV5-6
CASSLIGRNSPLHF
TGTGCCAGCAGCTTGATCGGGAGGAATTCACCCCTCCACTTT
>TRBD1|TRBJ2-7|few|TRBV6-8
CASSYDVGDSPYEQYF
TGTGCCAGCAGTTACGATGTGGGGGACAGCCCCTACGAGCAGTACTTC
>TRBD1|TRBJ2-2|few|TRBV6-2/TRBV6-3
CASRGDRSNTGELFF
TGTGCCAGCAGAGGGGACAGGTCGAACACCGGGGAGCTGTTTTTT